This T cell receptor beta chain stems from a study of blood T cell repertoires in COVID-19. About the study: Spain, Italy and the United States supplied samples that represented acute and convalescent COVID-19. PBMCs, B-cell-depleted T cells, or T cells provided the cDNA or gDNA that made up the material.

Study processing details: From reference gene primer amplification, estimates of nucleated cell counts were derived. Produced via immunoSEQ multiplex PCR; TCRdb's table is partial and in-frame only. V and J calls plus clone size are reproduced from that table; the DNA served to infer D and trimming. The sample shows over 300,000 clones, around 86% of them seen only once. This clone has just a few counts. One end of the junction fails to match germline, which may point to a read error. The CDR3 extends over 12 amino acids. The sequence was collected from a woman between 45 and 65 years old with acute or convalescent COVID-19. The chain uses TRBV12-3 or TRBV12-4 and TRBJ2-4; D not certain. The sequenced sample was peripheral blood. The CDR3 reads CASLDQTGPLRF. In DNA, the CDR3 is TGTGCCAGCCTCGACCAGACGGGTCCCTTAAGGTTC.